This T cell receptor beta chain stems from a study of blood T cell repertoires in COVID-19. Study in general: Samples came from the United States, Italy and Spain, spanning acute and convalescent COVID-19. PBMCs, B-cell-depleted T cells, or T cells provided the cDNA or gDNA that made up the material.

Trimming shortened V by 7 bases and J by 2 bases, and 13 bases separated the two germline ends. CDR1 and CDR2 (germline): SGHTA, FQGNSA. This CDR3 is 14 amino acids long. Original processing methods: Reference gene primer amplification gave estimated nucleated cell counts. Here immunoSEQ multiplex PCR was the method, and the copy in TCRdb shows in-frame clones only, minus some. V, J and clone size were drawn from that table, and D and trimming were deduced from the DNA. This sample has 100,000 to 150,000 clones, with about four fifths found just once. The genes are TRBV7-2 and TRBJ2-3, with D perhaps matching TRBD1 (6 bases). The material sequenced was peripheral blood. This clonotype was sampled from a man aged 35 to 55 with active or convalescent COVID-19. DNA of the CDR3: TGTGCCAGCATCTACCAGGGGTTCACAGATACGCAGTATTTT. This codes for CASIYQGFTDTQYF. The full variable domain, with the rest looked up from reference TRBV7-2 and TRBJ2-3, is GAGVSQSPSNKVTEKGKDVELRCDPISGHTALYWYRQSLGQGLEFLIYFQGNSAPDKSGLPSDRFSAERTGGSVSTLTIQRTQQEDSAVYLCASIYQGFTDTQYFGPGTRLTVL.